What follows are 7 T cell receptor beta chains derived from one specimen sequenced in a study of monozygotic twins with inflammatory bowel disease. For each CDR3 protein, TCRdb gives one entry from its re-call of the 5' RACE reads, without DNA. This sample's table has 170,000 or so distinct CDR3 sequences. Sequences were obtained from blood. The receptors shown here come from a human donor with ulcerative colitis or Crohn's disease, or a healthy co-twin of an affected twin (not recorded which).

The chain has TRBV4-3 and TRBJ2-2; the D call of TRBD1 rests on TCRdb alone, since no DNA is present to check it. Germline-derived CDR1 and CDR2 are LGHNA and YSLEER. CDR3 length: 16 amino acids. CDR3 sequence reads: CASSQEVGGNTGELFF.

This chain joins TRBV6-5 and TRBJ1-1. CDR3 size: 14 residues. Germline lookup yields CDR1 MNHEY and CDR2 SVGAGI. This chain's CDR3 is CASSYRLRGTEAFF.

The chain combines TRBV5-1 with TRBJ2-1; as DNA is missing, the TRBD2 call by TCRdb cannot be tested. The V gene's germline CDR1 is SGHRS and CDR2 YFSETQ. This CDR3 has 12 amino acids. The CDR3: CASSREGNEQFF.

The J gene is TRBJ1-5, the V gene TRBV19. CDR3 size: 14 residues. Germline assignment: CDR1 LNHDA and CDR2 SQIVND (reference sequence). The CDR3 loop reads CASSIASHNQPQHF.

The chain employs TRBV9 and TRBJ2-7; checking the TCRdb D call of TRBD2 is not possible without DNA. Germline values: CDR1 SGDLS, CDR2 YYNGEE. This CDR3 has 15 residues. The CDR3: CASSVGTSGTYEQYF.

The V and J genes are TRBV11-1 and TRBJ2-6; TCRdb's D gene call, TRBD1, goes unchecked for lack of DNA. Germline V lookup: CDR1 SGHAT, CDR2 FQDESV (reference sequence). There are 18 residues in the CDR3. The CDR3 sequence is CASSLIVGVTSGANVLTF.

The V gene is TRBV9, the J gene TRBJ2-5; TCRdb proposes TRBD2, but this gene call is untestable without DNA. The CDR3 runs to 18 residues. Germline V lookup: CDR1 SGDLS, CDR2 YYNGEE. CDR3 region: CASSVAFSGTSGQETQYF.